A single sample is the source of the 28 T cell receptor beta chains below, sequenced in a study of CXCR3-negative and CXCR3-positive naive CD8 T cells. Regarding the study as a whole: Against CXCR3-negative naive cells, CXCR3-positive naive cells showed more hydrophobic TRB CDR3s.

These receptors lack a known antigen. cDNA libraries for TRB were generated by 5' RACE incorporating UMI labels. TCRdb reanalyzed the 5' RACE reads, giving one entry per CDR3 protein sequence and no DNA. The sample spans 6,500 to 7,000 distinct CDR3 sequences; the ten largest clones claim roughly 1.7%. The material sequenced was naive CXCR3+ CD8+ T cells from blood. The sample's subset: CD45RO-CCR7+CD27+CD95- naive CD8+ T cells expressing CXCR3 (TNR3+). These receptors all stem from a human donor in good health. Some clones in this sample may be carry-over from other donors' samples.

V is TRBV19 and J is TRBJ2-2; TCRdb indicates TRBD1, and absent DNA this call remains unverified. Germline loops: CDR1 LNHDA, CDR2 SQIVND (reference sequence). The length of the CDR3 is 13 residues. CDR3 in amino acids: CARPGQSTGELFF.

CDR3: CASVDRETNEKLFF. This chain uses TRBV19 with TRBJ1-4; TCRdb designates TRBD1, a call that cannot be tested without DNA. The germline CDR1 and CDR2 sequences are LNHDA and SQIVND (reference sequence). CDR3 length: 14 amino acids.

V is TRBV4-2 and J is TRBJ1-4; TCRdb proposes TRBD1, but this gene call is untestable without DNA. This CDR3 has 16 amino acids. In germline, CDR1 is LGHNA, CDR2 YNFKEQ. This CDR3 reads CASSQKDSATNEKLFF.

The CDR3 protein is CSATLSGSITGELFF. The chain carries TRBV20-1 and TRBJ2-2; the TCRdb call, TRBD2, lacks DNA for checking. The CDR3 length is 15 residues. The germline V gene has CDR1 DFQATT and CDR2 SNEGSKA (reference sequence).

The chain links TRBV11-3 to TRBJ1-1; as DNA is missing, the TRBD1 call by TCRdb cannot be tested. The CDR3 covers 14 residues. Germline CDR1 is SGHNT and CDR2 is YENEEA. CDR3: CASSWRGLNTEAFF.

This chain links TRBV9 with TRBJ2-1; the D call of TRBD2 rests on TCRdb alone, since no DNA is present to check it. Germline V CDR1 and CDR2: SGDLS, YYNGEE. The CDR3 is made up of 13 amino acids. CDR3 sequence reads: CASSVGTSYEQFF.

This rearrangement joins TRBV7-8 to TRBJ1-2; the D call from TCRdb, TRBD1, cannot be confirmed without DNA. Looked up from germline, CDR1 is SGHVS and CDR2 is FQNEAQ. The CDR3 is 15 amino acids. CDR3 in amino acids: CASSSEGGLGYGYTF.

The rearrangement joins TRBV10-3 to TRBJ2-7; with no DNA, the TCRdb D assignment of TRBD2 cannot be verified. CDR1 and CDR2 (germline): ENHRY, SYGVKD. This CDR3 is 12 amino acids long. CDR3 protein: CAGSEGGREQYF.

This chain connects TRBV12-3 or TRBV12-4 to TRBJ2-1; TCRdb selects TRBD2, and the lack of DNA leaves this call unchecked. The CDR3 has 15 residues. CDR3 residues: CASSPGLDVYNEQFF.

This chain joins TRBV30 and TRBJ2-1; TCRdb lists TRBD2, though no DNA is available to test this call. Looked up from germline, CDR1 is GTSNPN and CDR2 is SVGIG (reference sequence). This CDR3 has 15 residues. CDR3 sequence: CAWNGAAATRYEQFF.

According to its frequency, this clonotype is medium-sized (0.01 to 0.1%). The rearrangement uses TRBV19 and TRBJ1-6; TCRdb's D gene call, TRBD1, goes unchecked for lack of DNA. The CDR3 runs 17 residues. CDR1 and CDR2 (germline): LNHDA, SQIVND (reference sequence). The CDR3 reads CASSIGRQGSYNSPLHF.

V is TRBV7-6 and J is TRBJ1-2. This CDR3 spans 14 amino acids. The V gene's germline CDR1 is SGHVS and CDR2 FNYEAQ. The CDR3 loop reads CASSPRDSNYGVPF.

This chain links TRBV29-1 with TRBJ1-1; TCRdb selects TRBD1, and the lack of DNA leaves this call unchecked. CDR1 and CDR2 (germline): SQVTM, ANQGSEA. The CDR3 covers 18 residues. CDR3 sequence: CSVEDLRTGQVTNTEAFF.

V is TRBV28 and J is TRBJ2-7; TCRdb designates TRBD1, a call that cannot be tested without DNA. The CDR3 has 15 amino acids. Germline values: CDR1 MDHEN, CDR2 SYDVKM. The CDR3 loop is CASTRGIAGAHEQYF.

CDR3 residues: CASSPGDVSVSYEQYF. The J gene is TRBJ2-7, the V gene TRBV6-6; TCRdb's assignment of TRBD1 cannot be checked, as there is no DNA. The CDR3 is 16 residues long. Germline assignment: CDR1 MNHNY and CDR2 SVGAGI (reference sequence).

V gene TRBV13 combines with J gene TRBJ1-1. CDR3 size: 14 residues. Per the germline V gene, CDR1 is PRHDT and CDR2 is FYEKMQ (reference sequence). This chain's CDR3 is CASSSWTDSGEAFF.

The CDR3 region is CASSKPGSKGNTIYF. This chain joins TRBV14 and TRBJ1-3. Germline V gives CDR1 SGHDN, CDR2 FVKESK. The CDR3 runs to 15 residues.

The V gene is TRBV28, the J gene TRBJ2-3. From germline, CDR1 is MDHEN and CDR2 SYDVKM. This CDR3 comprises 12 residues. The CDR3 sequence: CASSWGAGTQYF. Looking up the rest from reference TRBV28 and TRBJ2-3 gives the full variable domain: DVKVTQSSRYLVKRTGEKVFLECVQDMDHENMFWYRQDPGLGLRLIYFSYDVKMKEKGDIPEGYSVSREKKERFSLILESASTNQTSMYLCASSWGAGTQYFGPGTRLTVL.

The chain combines TRBV7-9 with TRBJ2-3; TCRdb selects TRBD1, and the lack of DNA leaves this call unchecked. The CDR3 is 14 residues long. Germline CDR1 SEHNR, CDR2 FQNEAQ (reference sequence). The CDR3: CASSQQGITDTQYF. The variable domain in full, completed from reference TRBV7-9 and TRBJ2-3, reads DTGVSQNPRHKITKRGQNVTFRCDPISEHNRLYWYRQTLGQGPEFLTYFQNEAQLEKSRLLSDRFSAERPKGSFSTLEIQRTEQGDSAMYLCASSQQGITDTQYFGPGTRLTVL.

The CDR3 sequence is CASSSSGGFYEQYF. This chain links TRBV6-6 with TRBJ2-7; TCRdb calls TRBD2, which cannot be checked without DNA. Per germline, CDR1 MNHNY and CDR2 SVGAGI (reference sequence). CDR3 length: 14 amino acids.

The chain combines TRBV29-1 with TRBJ2-1; the D gene TCRdb calls, TRBD1, cannot be checked with no DNA. The germline CDR1 and CDR2 sequences are SQVTM and ANQGSEA. CDR3 length: 14 residues. The CDR3 loop is CSVGGGIGTNEQFF.

V and J are TRBV6-6 and TRBJ1-1; the D call of TRBD1 rests on TCRdb alone, since no DNA is present to check it. The CDR3 consists of 12 residues. CDR1 and CDR2 (germline): MNHNY, SVGAGI (reference sequence). CDR3 sequence: CASSYVPPEAFF.

Frequency places this clonotype as medium-sized. The CDR3 is CSARESGTDHTF. The chain has TRBV20-1 and TRBJ1-2; there is no DNA to check the TCRdb D call of TRBD1. Germline loops: CDR1 DFQATT, CDR2 SNEGSKA (reference sequence). This CDR3 is 12 amino acids long.

This clonotype registers medium-sized by frequency. V and J are TRBV6-5 and TRBJ2-5. The CDR3 totals 13 residues. From germline, CDR1 is MNHEY and CDR2 SVGAGI. The CDR3 reads CASSYSVRETQYF.

J is TRBJ2-1 and V is TRBV11-2; the TCRdb D gene call, TRBD2, has no DNA to confirm it. This CDR3 comprises 16 residues. Germline loops: CDR1 SGHAT, CDR2 FQNNGV. The CDR3 here is CASSPLGLREPDEQFF.

This clonotype is called medium-sized based on its frequency. The V and J genes are TRBV11-2 and TRBJ2-5; TCRdb's D call of TRBD1 is untestable without DNA. CDR3 size: 17 residues. The germline CDR1 and CDR2 sequences are SGHAT and FQNNGV. The CDR3 sequence is CASSSRQGIVFGETQYF.

The chain couples TRBV27 to TRBJ1-1; TCRdb indicates TRBD1, and absent DNA this call remains unverified. There are 18 residues in the CDR3. Germline CDR1 is MNHEY and CDR2 is SMNVEV (reference sequence). CDR3 protein: CASSFFPLTLTVNTEAFF.

The chain links TRBV7-6 to TRBJ2-7. CDR3 length: 14 amino acids. Germline CDR1 is SGHVS and CDR2 is FNYEAQ. This CDR3 reads CASSLSGDSYEQYF.